What follows are 3 T cell receptor beta chains derived from one specimen sequenced in a study of shared clonotypes between healthy human individuals (dated by TCRdb to 2020 to 2021). Library construction relied on the immunoSEQ multiplex PCR assay. TCRdb provides this immuneACCESS table in a form limited to in-frame rearrangements. Some clones are lacking; in checked studies, under half of them reflect an unresolved V gene, and why the rest are absent is not known. Counted in this sample were some 2,500,000 clones; 93% of them appeared once. The leading ten clones occupy about 0.39% of the sample. Input material: naive CD4+ T cells from PBMCs. What this sample's cell subset or site label stands for: CD45RA+ positively selected. All receptors come from a young man in good health. Some clones in this sample may be carry-over from other donors' samples.

CDR3 coding DNA: TGTGCCAGCAGTTACTCGAATGTGTGGAAGCATGAGCAGTTCTTC. Amino acids: CASSYSNVWKHEQFF. This chain connects TRBV6-5 to TRBJ2-1; D is unresolved. The V gene lost 0 bases and the J gene lost 8 bases, with 14 bases spanning the gap. This CDR3 has 15 amino acids. Germline CDR1 is MNHEY and CDR2 is SVGAGI.

As to this clone: The same CDR3 arises from other DNA sequences in this sample as well. V and J are TRBV6-5 and TRBJ2-7; a possible D gene is TRBD1 (7 bases). The germline V and J ends were trimmed by 2 bases and 0 bases, with 11 bases remaining between them. CDR3 size: 15 residues. From germline, CDR1 is MNHEY and CDR2 SVGAGI. DNA for the CDR3: TGTGCCAGCAGTTACGGCCAGGGGGGCTCCTACGAGCAGTACTTC. As protein: CASSYGQGGSYEQYF.

V usage is TRBV5-1 and J usage is TRBJ2-7, with 11 bases lining up with TRBD1. V lost 3 bases, J lost 4 bases, and 3 bases stayed unmatched. This CDR3 spans 14 amino acids. Per germline, CDR1 SGHRS and CDR2 YFSETQ. The CDR3 region is CASSWGTGGYEQYF. The CDR3 nucleotides are TGCGCCAGCAGCTGGGGGACAGGGGGATACGAGCAGTACTTC.